Given below is one T cell receptor beta chain in context. The data belong to a study of control samples from healthy donors and cancer patients. TCRdb's copy holds only in-frame clones and misses some; the assay was immunoSEQ multiplex PCR. The sample lists some 410,000 clones, more than 80% seen once, with 5.5% to 7.5% in the top ten. The CDR3 spans 15 residues. V lost 5 bases to trimming and J lost 5 bases, with 16 bases between them. Germline CDR1 reads SGHNT; CDR2 reads YENEEA. The origin of this receptor is a man between 35 and 55 years old with head and neck cancer. The chain is built from TRBV11-3 and TRBJ2-1; the D gene is possibly TRBD2 (6 bases). The material sequenced was PBMCs. As DNA, the CDR3 is TGTGCCAGCAGCCTAACGGGACTGACACACAATGAGCAGTTCTTC. Amino acid sequence: CASSLTGLTHNEQFF.